The 27 T cell receptor beta chains given below trace back to one sample, sequenced in a study of shared clonotypes between healthy human individuals. Here immunoSEQ multiplex PCR was the method, and the copy in TCRdb shows in-frame clones only, minus some. The data hold 850,000 to 1,100,000 clones, with 70% to 80% observed a single time. The sequenced material came from memory CD4+ T cells from PBMCs. Stated subset: CD45RA-negative fraction. The source of these receptors is a man between 18 and 35 years old in good health. Some clones in this sample may be carry-over from other donors' samples.

This clone has just one count. This chain connects TRBV19 to TRBJ2-7, with 7 positions matching TRBD2. Germline V gives CDR1 LNHDA, CDR2 SQIVND (reference sequence). The CDR3 contains 15 residues. Losses at the gene ends were 1 base for V and 3 bases for J; bases not matched to a gene: 6. CDR3 sequence (DNA): TGTGCCAGTAGTATAGGGGCTAGCGGACTCTACGAGCAGTACTTC. It encodes CASSIGASGLYEQYF.

Comments on this clone: A clone one base away is much larger, so this may be a read error. V and J are TRBV7-8 and TRBJ1-2, with 10 bases matching TRBD1. CDR1 is SGHVS, CDR2 FQNEAQ, per germline. J gave up 4 bases and V 1 base, and 0 bases lay outside the gene matches. CDR3 length equals 14 residues. This CDR3 is CASSLGTGGYGYTF. The CDR3, as DNA: TGTGCCAGCAGCTTAGGGACAGGGGGCTATGGCTACACCTTC.

This chain uses TRBV5-6 with TRBJ1-4; D not certain. V lost 6 bases and J lost 1, with 7 bases in between. CDR3 length: 13 amino acids. Germline V gives CDR1 SGHDT, CDR2 YYEEEE. CDR3 bases: TGTGCCAGCAAAGGCTTAACTAATGAAAAACTGTTTTTT. It is translated as CASKGLTNEKLFF.

The rearrangement uses TRBV6-1 and TRBJ2-2; 9 bases align to TRBD1. Germline-derived CDR1 and CDR2 are MNHNS and SASEGT. The CDR3 is 15 residues long. V shed 10 bases and J 4 bases; nucleotides not matched to a gene: 10. CDR3 residues: CATGRDRAGTGELFF. The CDR3 DNA follows: TGTGCCACGGGCCGGGACAGGGCGGGCACCGGGGAGCTGTTTTTT.

This rearrangement joins TRBV6-6 to TRBJ1-5; possibly TRBD1 for D (5 bases). CDR1 and CDR2 from the germline V gene are MNHNY and SVGAGI (reference sequence). There are 15 residues in the CDR3. V lost 4 bases and J 3 bases, leaving 13 bases between the germline ends. As DNA, the CDR3 is TGTGCCAGCAGTTCTGGGGGGGGGAACAATCAGCCCCAGCATTTT. It translates to CASSSGGGNNQPQHF.

V usage is TRBV27 and J usage is TRBJ1-5; unclear D gene. V was pared by 4 bases and J by 4 bases, with 11 bases between. Germline V CDR1 and CDR2: MNHEY, SMNVEV (reference sequence). The CDR3 is made up of 14 amino acids. The CDR3 bases are TGTGCCAGCAGTTCCTATACGGGGAATCAGCCCCAGCATTTT. It specifies CASSSYTGNQPQHF.

This clone has just one count. The chain joins TRBV2 to TRBJ1-5, with D tentatively TRBD1 (5 bases). Germline values: CDR1 SNHLY, CDR2 FYNNEI. The CDR3 runs to 15 residues. The V gene lost 3 bases and the J gene lost 0 bases, with 9 bases spanning the gap. CDR3: CASSDGAYSNQPQHF. The CDR3, as DNA: TGTGCCAGCAGTGACGGGGCTTATAGCAATCAGCCCCAGCATTTT.

The chain has TRBV9 and TRBJ2-3; TRBD2 matches 10 bases. Germline V CDR1 and CDR2: SGDLS, YYNGEE. There are 15 residues in the CDR3. Trimming removed 3 bases from V and 1 base from J; junction bases left unmatched: 2. As DNA, the CDR3 is TGTGCCAGCAGCGCCAGCGGGAGGGGCACAGATACGCAGTATTTT. It yields the protein CASSASGRGTDTQYF.

This chain connects TRBV29-1 to TRBJ2-3; D is unresolved. Germline V gene data show CDR1 as SQVTM and CDR2 as ANQGSEA. This CDR3 is built from 14 residues. V gave up 7 bases and J gave up 0 bases, with 14 bases separating them. In DNA, the CDR3 is TGCAGCGCTCGCCCGGGCACCAGCACAGATACGCAGTATTTT. Its translation is CSARPGTSTDTQYF.

This chain links TRBV19 with TRBJ2-7; tentatively, D is TRBD1 (6 bases). This CDR3 has 15 amino acids. The ends were cut back, 5 bases at V and 2 bases at J, with 16 bases in the middle. The V gene's germline CDR1 is LNHDA and CDR2 SQIVND (reference sequence). The CDR3 here is CASSFTGTLAYEQYF. The CDR3 DNA follows: TGTGCCAGTAGTTTCACCGGGACACTCGCCTACGAGCAGTACTTC.

This clone occurred many times. The V and J genes are TRBV5-4 and TRBJ1-4; D is undetermined. The V end lost 2 bases, the J end lost 1 base, and 9 bases lay between the germline ends. The CDR3 extends over 15 amino acids. Germline lookup yields CDR1 SGHNT and CDR2 YYREEE (reference sequence). The chain's CDR3 is CASSLKRGTNEKLFF. The CDR3 DNA follows: TGTGCCAGCAGCTTAAAACGCGGAACTAATGAAAAACTGTTTTTT.

The V call is TRBV19, the J call TRBJ2-1; 8 bases fit TRBD2. This CDR3 spans 13 amino acids. The V gene end was trimmed by 7 bases and the J gene end by 9 bases; junction bases not matched to a gene: 8. CDR1 LNHDA and CDR2 SQIVND come from the germline V gene (reference sequence). CDR3 bases: TGTGCCAGTACTCGGGCGGGGGGCCTTGAGCAGTTCTTC. Its protein product is CASTRAGGLEQFF.

In this sample, this clone turned up many times. The chain couples TRBV19 to TRBJ2-7; D may be TRBD1 or TRBD2 (5 bases each). Germline V CDR1 and CDR2: LNHDA, SQIVND (reference sequence). V was clipped by 1 base and J by 5 bases, with 12 bases between them. This CDR3 has 14 amino acids. For the CDR3, the DNA is TGTGCCAGTAGTATAGCTAACAGAGGGGACGAGCAGTACTTC. This codes for CASSIANRGDEQYF.

The gene calls are TRBV2 and TRBJ2-2, with TRBD1 matching over 10 bases. V lost 4 bases to trimming and J lost 2 bases; unmatched junction nucleotides: 4. Germline assignment: CDR1 SNHLY and CDR2 FYNNEI. This CDR3 region has 16 residues. CDR3 loop: CASSGQGAQNTGELFF. The CDR3, as DNA: TGTGCCAGCAGTGGACAGGGGGCACAAAACACCGGGGAGCTGTTTTTT.

The chain is built from TRBV14 and TRBJ2-5, with TRBD1 identical over 7 bases. CDR1 is SGHDN and CDR2 is FVKESK in the germline V gene. Trimming took 4 bases from V and 5 from J; bases not matched to a gene: 19. The CDR3 spans 18 residues. This chain's CDR3 is CASSRWTGAETTAETQYF. As DNA, the CDR3 is TGTGCCAGCAGCCGATGGACAGGTGCTGAGACTACGGCGGAGACCCAGTACTTC.

The chain links TRBV10-3 to TRBJ1-4; maybe TRBD1 (6 bases). The CDR3 runs 15 residues. Germline V gene data show CDR1 as ENHRY and CDR2 as SYGVKD. V lost 0 bases to trimming and J lost 7 bases, with 12 bases between them. The CDR3 DNA follows: TGTGCCATCAGTGAGTCGACGGGGGCTGGTGAAAAACTGTTTTTT. It yields the protein CAISESTGAGEKLFF.

The V gene is TRBV30, the J gene TRBJ2-5; 7 bases agree with TRBD1. V gave up 0 bases and J gave up 4 bases; unmatched junction bases: 11. This CDR3 spans 16 amino acids. CDR1 and CDR2 (germline): GTSNPN, SVGIG (reference sequence). CDR3 nucleotide sequence: TGTGCCTGGAGTGTATACGGGCCAGGGGGTCGAGAGACCCAGTACTTC. Residues: CAWSVYGPGGRETQYF.

The chain has TRBV30 and TRBJ1-6; a weak D match, TRBD1 (5 bases). V lost 5 bases and J lost 5, with 13 bases in between. The CDR3 is 14 amino acids. Per germline, CDR1 GTSNPN and CDR2 SVGIG (reference sequence). The CDR3 protein is CAWGPGTNNSPLHF. As DNA, the CDR3 is TGTGCCTGGGGTCCCGGGACTAATAATTCACCCCTCCACTTT.

The chain recombines TRBV19 with TRBJ1-2; no reliable D call. Deletions cut 5 bases from V and 2 bases from J, with 12 bases between. Germline V gene sequence: CDR1 LNHDA, CDR2 SQIVND (reference sequence). The CDR3 contains 14 residues. The CDR3 region is CASSARALNYGYTF. The CDR3 DNA is TGTGCCAGTAGTGCCAGAGCCCTCAACTATGGCTACACCTTC.

CDR3 protein: CASSFYLRVCYGYTF. The CDR3 coding sequence is TGTGCCAGCAGTTTTTATTTAAGGGTATGTTATGGCTACACCTTC. The chain employs TRBV27 and TRBJ1-2; no definite D call. This CDR3 is built from 15 residues. Trimming took off 3 bases at V and 5 bases at J, with 16 bases between the two ends. Germline loops: CDR1 MNHEY, CDR2 SMNVEV (reference sequence).

The CDR3 loop is CASSSLGADTQYF. The CDR3 bases are TGTGCCAGCAGCTCCCTCGGGGCAGATACGCAGTATTTT. This chain connects TRBV7-3 to TRBJ2-3; TRBD2 might be the D (5 bases). Between the trimmed V and J ends, which lost 4 bases and 4 bases, there was a span of 9 bases. This CDR3 spans 13 amino acids. Germline CDR1 is SGHTA and CDR2 is FQGTGA.

The CDR3 DNA sequence: TGCGCCAGCAGCTTGGGCACGGAACAGCCCCAGCATTTT. Its protein product is CASSLGTEQPQHF. The V gene is TRBV5-1, the J gene TRBJ1-5; D remains unclear. This CDR3 comprises 13 residues. The germline CDR1 and CDR2 sequences are SGHRS and YFSETQ. Trimming cost V 0 bases and J 7 bases, with 8 bases left between them.

CDR3 protein: CASRLQGISSYNEQFF. In DNA form, the CDR3 reads TGTGCCAGCCGACTCCAGGGGATTAGCTCCTACAATGAGCAGTTCTTC. The chain joins TRBV7-9 to TRBJ2-1, with D tentatively TRBD1 (6 bases). The V and J ends lost 8 bases and 0 bases respectively, with 17 bases between them. Germline lookup yields CDR1 SEHNR and CDR2 FQNEAQ (reference sequence). This CDR3 has 16 residues.

This chain uses TRBV30 with TRBJ2-7; D is unclear. The V gene's germline CDR1 is GTSNPN and CDR2 SVGIG (reference sequence). The V and J ends lost 4 bases and 2 bases respectively, with 9 bases between them. CDR3 length: 12 residues. In DNA, the CDR3 is TGTGCCTGGAAGGACGGGCCCTACGAGCAGTACTTC. This codes for CAWKDGPYEQYF.

A single count supports this clone. The chain employs TRBV7-2 and TRBJ1-2; D unclear. This CDR3 spans 14 amino acids. Germline V gene data show CDR1 as SGHTA and CDR2 as FQGNSA. V lost 1 base and J 4 bases, leaving 10 bases between the germline ends. DNA for the CDR3: TGTGCCAGCAGCTTAGTTGTGGTTACCTATGGCTACACCTTC. Its protein is CASSLVVVTYGYTF.

This chain uses TRBV25-1 with TRBJ2-5; 10 bases fit TRBD1. The CDR3 loop spans 16 amino acids. CDR1 is MGHDK and CDR2 is SYGVNS in the germline V gene. The junction had 8 bases not matched to a gene; V was cut back by 2 bases and J by 5 bases. The CDR3 DNA reads as TGTGCCAGCAGTGAACTCGGGGGACAGGGGCGGGAGACCCAGTACTTC. It specifies CASSELGGQGRETQYF.

The rearrangement uses TRBV18 and TRBJ1-1; possible D gene TRBD1, 5 bases. The CDR3 totals 14 residues. The germline V and J ends were trimmed by 3 bases and 0 bases, with 8 bases remaining between them. Germline lookup yields CDR1 KGHSH and CDR2 LQKENI. CDR3 sequence: CASSPATVNTEAFF. CDR3 bases: TGTGCCAGCTCACCGGCGACAGTGAACACTGAAGCTTTCTTT.